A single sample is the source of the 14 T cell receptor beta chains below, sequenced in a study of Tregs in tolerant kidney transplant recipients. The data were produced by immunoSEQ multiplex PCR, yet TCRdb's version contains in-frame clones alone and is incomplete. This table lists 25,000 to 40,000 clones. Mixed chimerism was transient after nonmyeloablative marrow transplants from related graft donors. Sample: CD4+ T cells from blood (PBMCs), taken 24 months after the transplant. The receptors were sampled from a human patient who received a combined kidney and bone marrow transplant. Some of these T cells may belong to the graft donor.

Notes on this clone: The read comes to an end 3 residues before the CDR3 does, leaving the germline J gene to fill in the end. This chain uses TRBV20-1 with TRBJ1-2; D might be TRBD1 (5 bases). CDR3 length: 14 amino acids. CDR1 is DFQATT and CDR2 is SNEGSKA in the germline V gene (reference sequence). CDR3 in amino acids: CSSKGAVANYGYTF. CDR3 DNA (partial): TGCAGCTCGAAAGGGGCCGTAGCTAACTATGGC.

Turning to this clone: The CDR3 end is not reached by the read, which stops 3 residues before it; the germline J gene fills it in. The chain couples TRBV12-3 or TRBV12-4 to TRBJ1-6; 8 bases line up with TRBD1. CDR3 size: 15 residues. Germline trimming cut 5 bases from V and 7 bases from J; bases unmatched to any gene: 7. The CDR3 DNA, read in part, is TGTGCCAGCAGTCCGCGGACAGGGAAGAATTCACCC. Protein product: CASSPRTGKNSP. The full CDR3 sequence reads CASSPRTGKNSPLHF.

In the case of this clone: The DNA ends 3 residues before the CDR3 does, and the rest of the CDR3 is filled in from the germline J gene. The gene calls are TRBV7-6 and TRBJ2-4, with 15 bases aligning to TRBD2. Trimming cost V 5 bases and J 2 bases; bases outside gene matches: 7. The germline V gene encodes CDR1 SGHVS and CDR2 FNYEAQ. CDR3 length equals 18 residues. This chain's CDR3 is CASSPGTSGRLPKNIQYF. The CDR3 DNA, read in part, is TGTGCCAGCAGCCCCGGGACTAGCGGGAGGTTACCCAAAAACATT.

The covered CDR3 bases are TGTGCCAGCTCACCACGGACTGGGGATTCTAATGAAAAA. It is translated as CASSPRTGDSNEK. The entire CDR3 sequence reads CASSPRTGDSNEKLFF. The V and J genes are TRBV18 and TRBJ1-4; no reliable D call. The read halts 3 residues ahead of the CDR3 end, with the missing end drawn from the germline J gene. The CDR3 loop spans 16 amino acids. Germline V lookup: CDR1 KGHSH, CDR2 LQKENI. The V and J ends lost 1 base and 3 bases respectively, with 12 bases between them.

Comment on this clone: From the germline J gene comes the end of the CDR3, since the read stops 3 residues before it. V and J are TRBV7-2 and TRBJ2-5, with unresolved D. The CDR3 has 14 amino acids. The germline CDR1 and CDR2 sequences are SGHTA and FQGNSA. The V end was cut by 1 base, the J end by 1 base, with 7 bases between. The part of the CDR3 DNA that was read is TGTGCCAGCAGCTTAGGTTTCTCCCAAGAGACC. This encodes CASSLGFSQET. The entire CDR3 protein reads CASSLGFSQETQYF. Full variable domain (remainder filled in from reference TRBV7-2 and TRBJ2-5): GAGVSQSPSNKVTEKGKDVELRCDPISGHTALYWYRQSLGQGLEFLIYFQGNSAPDKSGLPSDRFSAERTGGSVSTLTIQRTQQEDSAVYLCASSLGFSQETQYFGPGTRLLVL.

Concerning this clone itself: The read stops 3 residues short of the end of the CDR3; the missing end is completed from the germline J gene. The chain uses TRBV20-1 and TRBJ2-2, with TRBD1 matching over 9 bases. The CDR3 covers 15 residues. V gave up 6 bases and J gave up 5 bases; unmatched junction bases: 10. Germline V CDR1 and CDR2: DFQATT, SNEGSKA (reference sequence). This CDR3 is CSASKTGGWTGELFF. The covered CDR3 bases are TGCAGTGCCTCAAAGACAGGGGGTTGGACCGGGGAG.

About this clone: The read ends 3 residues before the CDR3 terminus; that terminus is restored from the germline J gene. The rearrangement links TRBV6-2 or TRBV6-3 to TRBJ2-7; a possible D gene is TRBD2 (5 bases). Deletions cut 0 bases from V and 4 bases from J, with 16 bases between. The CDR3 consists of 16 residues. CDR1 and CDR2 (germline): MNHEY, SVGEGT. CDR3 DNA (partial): TGTGCCAGCAGTTACTCTTCGTGGACTCGCAGATACGAG. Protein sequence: CASSYSSWTRRYE. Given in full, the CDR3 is CASSYSSWTRRYEQYF.

The CDR3 region is CASSPGQASYEQYF. The CDR3 DNA, read in part, is TGTGCCAGCAGCCCCGGACAGGCCTCCTACGAG. This chain joins TRBV7-2 and TRBJ2-7; 7 positions match TRBD1. The read terminates 3 residues before the CDR3 end, so the remaining end is supplied by the germline J gene. Germline trimming cut 5 bases from V and 0 bases from J; bases unmatched to any gene: 4. The CDR3 contains 14 residues. Germline CDR1 reads SGHTA; CDR2 reads FQGNSA.

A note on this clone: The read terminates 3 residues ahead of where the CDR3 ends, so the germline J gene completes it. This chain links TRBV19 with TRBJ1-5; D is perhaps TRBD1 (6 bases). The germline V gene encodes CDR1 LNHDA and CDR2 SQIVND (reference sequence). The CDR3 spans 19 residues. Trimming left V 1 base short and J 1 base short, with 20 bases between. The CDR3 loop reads CASSIAGPAGVGSNQPQHF. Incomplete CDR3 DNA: TGTGCCAGTAGTATAGCAGGGCCCGCAGGGGTCGGCAGCAATCAGCCC.

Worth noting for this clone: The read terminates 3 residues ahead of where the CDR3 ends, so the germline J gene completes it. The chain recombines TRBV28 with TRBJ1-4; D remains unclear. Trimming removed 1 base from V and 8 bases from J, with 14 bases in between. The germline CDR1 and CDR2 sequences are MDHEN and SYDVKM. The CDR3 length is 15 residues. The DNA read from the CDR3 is TGTGCCAGCAGTTTATACGAGGGTATCAGAGAAAAA. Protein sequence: CASSLYEGIREK. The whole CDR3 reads CASSLYEGIREKLFF.

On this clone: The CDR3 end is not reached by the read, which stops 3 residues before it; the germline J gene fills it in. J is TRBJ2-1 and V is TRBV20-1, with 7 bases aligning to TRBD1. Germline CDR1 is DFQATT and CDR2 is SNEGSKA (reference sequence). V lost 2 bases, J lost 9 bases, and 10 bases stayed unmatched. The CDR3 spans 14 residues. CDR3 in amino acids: CSARSTGIYGEQFF. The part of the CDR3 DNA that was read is TGCAGTGCTAGATCGACAGGGATCTACGGTGAG.

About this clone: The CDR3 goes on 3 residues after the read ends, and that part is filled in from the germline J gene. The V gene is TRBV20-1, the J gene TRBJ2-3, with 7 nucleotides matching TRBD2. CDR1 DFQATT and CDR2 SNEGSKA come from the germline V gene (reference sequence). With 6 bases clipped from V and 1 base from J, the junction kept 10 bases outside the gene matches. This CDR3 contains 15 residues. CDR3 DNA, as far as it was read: TGCAGTGCCGCGGGTCGGGCGGGAGGCACAGATACG. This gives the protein CSAAGRAGGTDT. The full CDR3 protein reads CSAAGRAGGTDTQYF.

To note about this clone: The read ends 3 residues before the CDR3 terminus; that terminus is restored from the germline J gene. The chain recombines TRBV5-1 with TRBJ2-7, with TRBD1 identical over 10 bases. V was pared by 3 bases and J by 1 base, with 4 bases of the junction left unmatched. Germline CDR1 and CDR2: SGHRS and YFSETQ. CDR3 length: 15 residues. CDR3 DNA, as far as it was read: TGCGCCAGCAGCTCAGGACAGGGGGTGTCCTACGAG. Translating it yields CASSSGQGVSYE. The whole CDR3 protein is CASSSGQGVSYEQYF.

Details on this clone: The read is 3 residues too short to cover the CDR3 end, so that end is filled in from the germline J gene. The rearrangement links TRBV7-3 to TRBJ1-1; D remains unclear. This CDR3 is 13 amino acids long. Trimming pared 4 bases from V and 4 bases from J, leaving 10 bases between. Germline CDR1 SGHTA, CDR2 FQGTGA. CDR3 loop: CASSSDYTTEAFF. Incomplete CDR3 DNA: TGTGCCAGCAGCTCGGACTATACCACTGAA.